This T cell receptor (beta chain) comes out of a study of blood T cell repertoires in COVID-19. For the study at large: Whether acute or convalescent, the COVID-19 samples came from the United States, Italy and Spain. The cDNA or gDNA used as material had been derived from T cells, B-cell-depleted T cells, or PBMCs.

In the study's own analysis: Nucleated cell counts were estimated from reference gene primer amplification. Libraries were prepared by immunoSEQ multiplex PCR; TCRdb keeps only in-frame clonotypes and omits some of them. V and J calls and clone size come straight from that table; D and trimming were deduced from the DNA. The sample contains approximately 120,000 clones, roughly four fifths of which appear only once. The Seattle site enrolled patients during active infection and followed them longitudinally. This CDR3 is 13 amino acids long. Looked up from germline, CDR1 is LNHDA and CDR2 is SQIVND (reference sequence). The V end was cut by 6 bases, the J end by 9 bases, with 15 bases between.

The genes are TRBV19 and TRBJ1-5, with TRBD1 as a possible D gene (6 bases). Input material: peripheral blood. The sequence was obtained from a man at least 80 years old with COVID-19, enrolled during active disease. CDR3 residues: CASRPSGAWPQHF. The CDR3, as DNA: TGTGCCAGTAGACCGTCAGGGGCTTGGCCCCAGCATTTT. The full variable domain, completed using reference TRBV19 and TRBJ1-5, is DGGITQSPKYLFRKEGQNVTLSCEQNLNHDAMYWYRQDPGQGLRLIYYSQIVNDFQKGDIAEGYSVSREKKESFPLTVTSAQKNPTAFYLCASRPSGAWPQHFGDGTRLSIL.